The following is a T cell receptor beta chain sequence with its context. Its antigen remains unidentified. Sequence at one end of the junction differs from germline and may be a read error. CDR3 length: 13 amino acids. The germline CDR1 and CDR2 sequences are SEHNR and FQNEAQ (reference sequence). 5'RACE template switching generated TCR cDNA, adding a universal primer site and UMIs. TCRdb processed the 5' RACE reads anew with MiXCR; each CDR3 protein has one entry. The sample holds 350,000 or so distinct CDR3 sequences, approximately 8% seen once. This specimen comes from a study of T cells after yellow fever vaccination. Study context: SMART-Seq v4 Ultra Low Input prepared libraries from low-cell fractions. Study-wide findings and caveats: It was the secondary response that reached its peak faster, day 5 versus 15, but it was weaker.

This receptor was taken from a man aged 18 to 29 who received the YFV17D yellow fever vaccine. Material: PBMCs, obtained around 45 days after the first yellow fever vaccination. V is TRBV7-9 and J is TRBJ2-3; D might be TRBD1 or TRBD2, each matching 5 bases. CDR3 nucleotides: TGTGCCAGCAGCTTAGGGGACCGCGATACGCAGAATTTT. It is translated as CASSLGDRDTQNF.